These T cell receptor beta chains were read from a single sample in a study of CD8 T cells in ankylosing spondylitis. MiXCR was run by TCRdb on the 5' RACE reads, yielding one entry per CDR3 protein. The top ten clones hold 9% to 15% of a sample with approximately 110,000 distinct CDR3 sequences, more than 20% of them seen once. What was sequenced was synovial fluid, either unsorted or a sorted T cell fraction (not recorded which). All receptors come from a male donor with ankylosing spondylitis. CDR3s include the opening cysteine and the closing phenylalanine or tryptophan. D genes are given only for firm matches. Size is omitted from some rows. Given values are once, few, many or a class for expanded clones.

D	V	J	size	DNA	CDR3
-	TRBV5-1	TRBJ2-7	few	TGCGCCAGCAGCCTGTCGGGGACAAGAACCTACGAGCAGTACTTC	CASSLSGTRTYEQYF
TRBD2	TRBV6-1	TRBJ2-7	-	TGTGCCAGCAGTGTCCTGGGACTAGCGGGAGCAACCTACGAGCAGTACTTC	CASSVLGLAGATYEQYF
-	TRBV29-1	TRBJ2-5	-	TGCAGCGTTGACAGGGGAGAAGAGACCCAGTACTTC	CSVDRGEETQYF
TRBD2	TRBV20-1	TRBJ2-1	-	TGCAGTGCCATCTATGGGCTAGCGGGACTAAGTGAGCAGTTCTTC	CSAIYGLAGLSEQFF
-	TRBV20-1	TRBJ1-5	-	TGCAGTGCTAGAGAAGTTCTCAATCAGCCCCAGCGTTTT	CSAREVLNQPQRF
TRBD2	TRBV29-1	TRBJ2-1	many	TGCAGCGTACGGGGACCTGGGACTACCTACAATGAGCAGTTCTTC	CSVRGPGTTYNEQFF
-	TRBV5-5	TRBJ2-5	few	TGTGCCAGCAGCTTGGGTCAGGTGTTCCAAGAGACCCAGTACTTC	CASSLGQVFQETQYF
-	TRBV29-1	TRBJ2-4	-	TGCAGCGTTGGGGGGGCGCAGGACATTCAGTACTTC	CSVGGAQDIQYF
-	TRBV15	TRBJ2-3	many	TGTGCCACCAGCAGAGAGGACTTAACCGATACGCAGTATTTT	CATSREDLTDTQYF
TRBD2	TRBV19	TRBJ2-1	-	TGTGCCAGTAGTACTAGCGGGAGGTTGTCTGAGCAGTTCTTC	CASSTSGRLSEQFF
TRBD1	TRBV15	TRBJ2-7	many	TGTGCCACCAGCAGAGGGACAGGGCCCTACGAGCAGTACTTC	CATSRGTGPYEQYF
-	TRBV30	TRBJ2-5	few	TGTGCCTGGAGCTCGGGACTGGAAGGGACCCAGTACTTC	CAWSSGLEGTQYF
TRBD1	TRBV20-1	TRBJ1-1	-	TGCAGTGCTAGAGGAAGACAGGGGACCACTGAAGCTTTCTTT	CSARGRQGTTEAFF
TRBD1	TRBV5-6	TRBJ1-1	-	TGTGCCAGCAGCCCAATAGCAGGACAGGCCGTCGGCACTGAAGCTTTCTTT	CASSPIAGQAVGTEAFF
-	TRBV12-3/TRBV12-4	TRBJ2-3	-	TGTGCCAGCAGTTTGGGAAGGGGGGTAGATACGCAGTATTTT	CASSLGRGVDTQYF
-	TRBV14	TRBJ1-1	few	TGTGCCAGCAGCCAGGACCTGAACACTGAAGCTTTCTTT	CASSQDLNTEAFF
TRBD2	TRBV6-2/TRBV6-3	TRBJ2-1	many	TGTGCCAGCAGTTACGAAGCGGGAGGTGGGAATGAGCAGTTCTTC	CASSYEAGGGNEQFF
-	TRBV20-1	TRBJ1-1	-	TGCAGTGCTAGCAGAGGGAGGGGGTACCCTGAAGCTTTCTTT	CSASRGRGYPEAFF
TRBD2	TRBV20-1	TRBJ2-3	-	TGCAGTGCAAGTTCCCTTGGGACTAGCGGGACCACAGATACGCAGTATTTT	CSASSLGTSGTTDTQYF
-	TRBV6-1	TRBJ2-3	once	TGTACCAGCAGTGAGCACAGTCCCACAGATACGCAGTATTTT	CTSSEHSPTDTQYF
-	TRBV9	TRBJ2-3	many	TGTGCCAGCAGCGTGAACGTACCCGGACTCCACGGAGGAGATACGCAGTATTTT	CASSVNVPGLHGGDTQYF
TRBD2	TRBV11-2	TRBJ2-1	-	TGTGCCAGCAGCTCCGCAGCGGGAGCATCATGGAATGAGCAGTTCTTC	CASSSAAGASWNEQFF
-	TRBV2	TRBJ1-4	-	TGTGCCAGCAGACAGGGATCGACTAATGAAAAACTGTTTTTT	CASRQGSTNEKLFF
TRBD1	TRBV5-1	TRBJ1-1	-	TGCGCCAGCAGCTGGACAGGGGAGAACACTGAAGCTTTCTTT	CASSWTGENTEAFF
TRBD1	TRBV27	TRBJ2-7	-	TGTGCCAGCAGTCCTCTCCGGGACAGGTACGAGCAGTACTTC	CASSPLRDRYEQYF
-	TRBV4-1	TRBJ2-2	once	TGCGCCAGCAGCCTAGGGACCATCCGCGGGGAGCTGTTTTTT	CASSLGTIRGELFF
-	TRBV9	TRBJ2-3	-	TGTGCCAGCAGCGAACAGGGTTTCCCTAGCACAGATACGCAGTATTTT	CASSEQGFPSTDTQYF
-	TRBV15	TRBJ2-5	-	TGTGCCACCAGCGGACCCCATGAGGGGGAAGAGACCCAGTACTTC	CATSGPHEGEETQYF
-	TRBV7-8	TRBJ2-1	many	TGTGCCAGCAGCTTCCCGATCGACTCCAATGACGTTTACAATGAGCAGTTCTTC	CASSFPIDSNDVYNEQFF
-	TRBV10-3	TRBJ2-5	many	TGTGCCATCAGTGAGACCGAGGGGGAGACCCAGTACTTC	CAISETEGETQYF
-	TRBV12-3/TRBV12-4	TRBJ1-1	-	TGTGCCAGCAGCCTGGGGGTAGGTCTCGACACTGAAGCTTTCTTT	CASSLGVGLDTEAFF
TRBD1	TRBV20-1	TRBJ2-1	-	TGCAGTGCTAGAGTGGTTTGGGGGACAGGGGGAGGCAATGAGCAGTTCTTC	CSARVVWGTGGGNEQFF
-	TRBV5-1	TRBJ2-1	-	TGCGCCAGCAGCTTGGAGGCTAGGAATGAGCAGTTCTTC	CASSLEARNEQFF
-	TRBV7-9	TRBJ2-1	few	TGTGCCAGCAGCTTAGCGGTCACACTCCTCTACAATGAGCAGTTCTTC	CASSLAVTLLYNEQFF
-	TRBV12-3/TRBV12-4	TRBJ2-2	-	TGTGCCAGCAGTTTCTTGGATAGAGACACCGGGGAGCTGTTTTTT	CASSFLDRDTGELFF
TRBD2	TRBV18	TRBJ2-1	few	TGTGCCAGCTCACCCTTAGCGGGAGCGGATCTTTTCCATGAGCAGTTCTTC	CASSPLAGADLFHEQFF
-	TRBV20-1	TRBJ2-2	few	TGCAGTGCTAGTGCAGGGGCGGACACCGGGGAGCTGTTTTTT	CSASAGADTGELFF
TRBD1	TRBV15	TRBJ1-6	many	TGTGCCACCAGCTCACCGGGACAGGCGATTAATTCACCCCTCCACTTT	CATSSPGQAINSPLHF
TRBD2	TRBV20-1	TRBJ2-1	few	TGCAGTGCGATCTGGGGACTAGCGGACTCCTACAATGAGCAGTTCTTC	CSAIWGLADSYNEQFF
-	TRBV5-1	TRBJ2-5	many	TGCGCCAGCAGCCCCGGAGCGATCGGGGGCCAAGAGACCCAGTACTTC	CASSPGAIGGQETQYF
-	TRBV12-3/TRBV12-4	TRBJ1-1	few	TGTGCCAGCAGGGAGGAATCCCGAGCTTTCTTT	CASREESRAFF
-	TRBV20-1	TRBJ2-3	few	TGCAGTGCTAGGGTAGGCGGCACAGATACGCAGTATTTT	CSARVGGTDTQYF
-	TRBV3-1	TRBJ2-1	few	TGTGCCAGCAGCCAAGATGTCGGGACAAAGTTCTTC	CASSQDVGTKFF
-	TRBV5-1	TRBJ1-6	-	TGCGCCAGCAGCCTGGGACAAAACTATAATTCACCCCTCCACTTT	CASSLGQNYNSPLHF
TRBD2	TRBV4-2	TRBJ2-2	many	TGTGCCAGCAGCCCCATTATTGGGACTAGCGGGAGGCAAAACACCGGGGAGCTGTTTTTT	CASSPIIGTSGRQNTGELFF
TRBD2	TRBV5-5	TRBJ2-1	-	TGTGCCAGCAGCCTTACTAGCGGGAGGTCAGATGAGCAGTTCTTC	CASSLTSGRSDEQFF
-	TRBV4-2	TRBJ1-1	many	TGTGCCAGCAGCCAAGAATATAGGTCCGAAGCTTTCTTT	CASSQEYRSEAFF
TRBD1	TRBV29-1	TRBJ2-5	-	TGCAGCGCGGACAGGGTTCGAGAGACCCAGTACTTC	CSADRVRETQYF
TRBD2	TRBV24-1	TRBJ2-1	-	TGTGCCACCAGTGATTCCCGACTAGCGGGAGGGTACCACAATGAGCAGTTCTTC	CATSDSRLAGGYHNEQFF
-	TRBV12-3/TRBV12-4	TRBJ2-3	-	TGTGCCAGCAGTTTCAGCGGACACACAGATACGCAGTATTTT	CASSFSGHTDTQYF